Following are 22 T cell receptor beta chains from one sample sequenced in a study of T cells in Graves' hyperthyroidism and ophthalmopathy (dated by TCRdb to about 2019). Library creation used multiplex PCR. The instrument given in TCRdb is Illumina HiSeq 2000. The TCR beta CDR3 regions were amplified from the RNA transcripts. For the first round of RT-PCR on the TCR CDR3, the HTBI primer set was used together with the Qiagen OneStep RT-PCR kit. Using fastp at Q25 and MiXCR, TCRdb reprocessed the public reads and kept productive beta chains. When rows share a CDR3 protein, they turn into one entry using the most common DNA and genes. The sample table records approximately 400,000 distinct CDR3 sequences; more than 12% of these occur just once. Roughly a fifth of the sample comes from the top ten. The sequencing input was blood. The origin of the receptors is a woman aged 25 to 39 with Graves' ophthalmopathy.

This clonotype was found many times. The rearrangement uses TRBV20-1 and TRBJ1-1, with D unclear. Germline V gene sequence: CDR1 DFQATT, CDR2 SNEGSKA (reference sequence). Trimming removed 1 base at V and 1 base at J, with 7 bases between. This CDR3 has 13 residues. The CDR3 sequence: CSARGRRNTEAFF. DNA of the CDR3: TGCAGTGCTAGAGGACGGCGGAACACTGAAGCTTTCTTT.

This clonotype was found a few times. The chain combines TRBV10-1 with TRBJ2-1; D uncertain. The V end lost 5 bases, the J end lost 5 bases, and 13 bases lay between the germline ends. There are 14 residues in the CDR3. Germline V lookup: CDR1 WNHNN, CDR2 SYGVQD (reference sequence). The CDR3 DNA follows: TGCGCCAGCAGTAACCCCGGATTCCACAATGAGCAGTTCTTC. Translation: CASSNPGFHNEQFF.

This clonotype showed up just once. One base away lies a much larger clone, so this may be a sequencing read error. V is TRBV12-5 and J is TRBJ2-1, with 13 bases lining up with TRBD2. The germline gives CDR1 LGHNT, CDR2 FRNRAP. The CDR3 covers 16 residues. V was pared by 5 bases and J by 7 bases, with 8 bases of the junction left unmatched. As DNA, the CDR3 is TGTGCTAGTGGTATGAAACTAGCGGGGGGGAGGAATGAGCAGTTCTTC. This codes for CASGMKLAGGRNEQFF.

In its sample, this clonotype was seen a few times. This may arise from a read error, as a much more abundant clone is one base away. The gene calls are TRBV19 and TRBJ1-5, with 7 bases that match TRBD1. The CDR3 covers 16 residues. Germline V gene sequence: CDR1 LNHDA, CDR2 SQIVND (reference sequence). DNA of the CDR3: TGTGCCAGCCTTGACGGAGGGGGACAGATCAATCAGTCCCAGCATTTT. Protein: CASLDGGGQINQSQHF.

This clonotype showed up many times. V gene TRBV28 combines with J gene TRBJ2-5, with 10 bases that match TRBD2. V was clipped by 3 bases and J by 4 bases; unmatched bases: 5. The CDR3 runs to 15 residues. The germline CDR1 and CDR2 sequences are MDHEN and SYDVKM. CDR3 amino acids: CASSLGAGGAETQYF. CDR3 DNA: TGTGCCAGCAGTTTGGGAGCGGGGGGGGCAGAGACCCAGTACTTC.

The chain couples TRBV28 to TRBJ2-7, with 10 bases matching TRBD1. CDR3 length: 13 residues. Germline lookup yields CDR1 MDHEN and CDR2 SYDVKM. Unmatched junction bases numbered 4, after V lost 5 bases and J lost 6 bases. The CDR3 region is CASSVTGGGEQYF. The CDR3 DNA reads TGTGCCAGCAGTGTGACAGGGGGCGGCGAGCAGTACTTC.

This clonotype was seen ten or more times. V usage is TRBV28 and J usage is TRBJ2-6; D remains unclear. Germline CDR1 is MDHEN and CDR2 is SYDVKM. Trimming took 5 bases from V and 4 from J, leaving 6 bases between them. The CDR3 contains 13 residues. CDR3: CASSVLGANVLTF. Here the CDR3 DNA reads TGTGCCAGCAGTGTGTTGGGGGCCAACGTCCTGACTTTC.

The J gene is TRBJ1-4, the V gene TRBV12-3 or TRBV12-4; D may be TRBD1 (5 bases). The CDR3 consists of 16 residues. Trimming took off 3 bases at V and 4 bases at J, with 15 bases between the two ends. The CDR3 loop is CASSLGWGANNEKLFF. The DNA for the CDR3 is TGTGCCAGCAGTTTGGGGTGGGGCGCGAATAATGAAAAACTGTTTTTT.

The rearrangement links TRBV25-1 to TRBJ1-6; possible D gene TRBD1, 5 bases. CDR3 size: 14 residues. V lost 3 bases and J lost 7, with 10 bases in between. Germline V gene data show CDR1 as MGHDK and CDR2 as SYGVNS. CDR3 DNA sequence: TGTGCCAGCAGTGATGGATGGGGGAATTCACCCCTCCACTTT. This encodes CASSDGWGNSPLHF.

This clonotype was observed at least ten times. The genes are TRBV7-3 and TRBJ1-6; TRBD1 is a possible D gene (5 bases). The germline gives CDR1 SGHTA, CDR2 FQGTGA. V lost 9 bases and J lost 8, with 20 bases in between. This CDR3 has 15 residues. The DNA of the CDR3 is TGTGCCAGGAGAGAACGATGGGGGTCCCATTCACCCCTCCACTTT. Amino acid sequence: CARRERWGSHSPLHF.

The sample holds many counts of this clonotype. At one of its ends the junction is not consistent with the germline gene, which may arise from a read error. CDR3 nucleotide sequence: TGCAGTGCTACCCGGGACCAGGACCCTAATTATGGCTACACCTTC. Translation: CSATRDQDPNYGYTF. The chain joins TRBV20-1 to TRBJ1-2; D is possibly TRBD1 (5 bases). The CDR3 loop spans 15 amino acids. The germline V gene encodes CDR1 DFQATT and CDR2 SNEGSKA (reference sequence).

This clonotype was recorded at least ten times. The chain recombines TRBV18 with TRBJ1-1; D gene unclear. This CDR3 is 15 amino acids long. With 4 bases removed from V and 2 bases from J, the gap between germline ends came to 14 bases. Germline loops: CDR1 KGHSH, CDR2 LQKENI. This CDR3 reads CASSHSNSANTEAFF. The CDR3 nucleotides read TGTGCCAGCTCACATTCGAACAGCGCAAACACTGAAGCTTTCTTT.

The CDR3 DNA is TGCAGTGCTAGATCGGGGGCGGGAGACTTCACAGATACGCAGTATTTT. Translated: CSARSGAGDFTDTQYF. This rearrangement joins TRBV20-1 to TRBJ2-3, with a possible D match to TRBD2 (7 bases). Germline CDR1 reads DFQATT; CDR2 reads SNEGSKA (reference sequence). The CDR3 is 16 residues long. V shed 2 bases and J shed 2 bases, with 17 bases lying between them.

This clonotype was recorded at least ten times. The V gene is TRBV7-8, the J gene TRBJ2-1; weak D call: TRBD2 (6 bases). Per the germline V gene, CDR1 is SGHVS and CDR2 is FQNEAQ. The V gene lost 1 base and the J gene lost 2 bases, with 12 bases spanning the gap. The CDR3 is made up of 16 amino acids. The CDR3 DNA follows: TGTGCCAGCAGCTTAGTTGAGCGGGCTCCCTACAATGAGCAGTTCTTC. It codes for CASSLVERAPYNEQFF.

This clonotype has a count of ten or more. V gene TRBV6-1 combines with J gene TRBJ1-5, with a possible D match to TRBD1 (6 bases). CDR3 length: 15 amino acids. Deletions cut 3 bases from V and 1 base from J, with 10 bases between. Per germline, CDR1 MNHNS and CDR2 SASEGT. Here the CDR3 DNA reads TGTGCCAGCAGTGAGGGGGCTTGGAGCAATCAGCCCCAGCATTTT. Its protein product is CASSEGAWSNQPQHF.

This clonotype showed up many times. The V and J genes are TRBV14 and TRBJ2-5; D ambiguous. The CDR3 extends over 14 amino acids. Trimming stripped 0 bases from V and 5 bases from J, with 10 bases between. Germline V gene data show CDR1 as SGHDN and CDR2 as FVKESK. The CDR3 coding sequence is TGTGCCAGCAGCCAAGATCCCCGGCCCGAGACCCAGTACTTC. Amino acids: CASSQDPRPETQYF.

Ten or more counts support this clonotype. This chain uses TRBV18 with TRBJ2-1; D possibly uses TRBD1 or TRBD2 (6 bases each). The V end lost 2 bases, the J end lost 7 bases, and 18 bases lay between the germline ends. The germline V gene encodes CDR1 KGHSH and CDR2 LQKENI. The CDR3 covers 16 residues. The CDR3 region is CASSPALFQGRNEQFF. CDR3 DNA sequence: TGTGCCAGCTCACCAGCACTTTTCCAGGGGAGGAATGAGCAGTTCTTC. Based on the CDR3 plus reference TRBV18 and TRBJ2-1, the full variable domain is NAGVMQNPRHLVRRRGQEARLRCSPMKGHSHVYWYRQLPEEGLKFMVYLQKENIIDESGMPKERFSAEFPKEGPSILRIQQVVRGDSAAYFCASSPALFQGRNEQFFGPGTRLTVL.

This clonotype was seen many times. The J gene is TRBJ1-2, the V gene TRBV2; D is possibly TRBD1 (5 bases). This CDR3 is 11 amino acids long. The V end lost 7 bases, the J end lost 8 bases, and 11 bases lay between the germline ends. Germline values: CDR1 SNHLY, CDR2 FYNNEI. Here the CDR3 reads CASIIQAGYTF. The CDR3 bases are TGTGCCAGCATTATACAGGCGGGCTACACCTTC.

As regards this clonotype: One end of the junction does not line up with germline, which may come from a read error. The J gene is TRBJ2-7, the V gene TRBV7-2, with D maybe TRBD2 (6 bases). CDR1 and CDR2 from the germline V gene are SGHTA and FQGNSA. The CDR3 is 14 amino acids. The CDR3 DNA sequence: TGTGCCAGCAGCGCGGGACGGAGGACCTACGAGCGGTACTTC. This codes for CASSAGRRTYERYF.

Note on this clonotype: One base away lies a much larger clone, so this may be a sequencing read error. The J gene is TRBJ1-5, the V gene TRBV7-8; the match to TRBD1 covers 9 bases. CDR3 length: 18 amino acids. V was clipped by 5 bases and J by 1 base; unmatched bases: 12. The V gene's germline CDR1 is SGHVS and CDR2 FQNEAQ. CDR3 residues: CASSPSDRDRVSNQPQHF. CDR3 coding DNA: TGTGCCAGCAGCCCATCAGACCGGGACAGGGTCAGCAATCAGCCCCAGCATTTT.

The V gene is TRBV12-3 or TRBV12-4, the J gene TRBJ2-3; D gene uncertain. Trimming cost V 5 bases and J 6 bases, with 9 bases left between them. The CDR3 contains 12 residues. The CDR3 region is CASSHNWDTQYF. The CDR3 DNA reads TGTGCCAGCAGTCATAATTGGGATACGCAGTATTTT.

In its sample, this clonotype was seen many times. This rearrangement joins TRBV30 to TRBJ1-2; no reliable D call. Germline-derived CDR1 and CDR2 are GTSNPN and SVGIG (reference sequence). The CDR3 has 12 residues. Trimming cost V 0 bases and J 7 bases, with 9 bases left between them. CDR3: CAWSVTLRGYTF. For the CDR3, the DNA is TGTGCCTGGAGTGTCACTCTTCGTGGCTACACCTTC. The complete variable domain, with remaining parts taken from reference TRBV30 and TRBJ1-2, reads SQTIHQWPATLVQPVGSPLSLECTVEGTSNPNLYWYRQAAGRGLQLLFYSVGIGQISSEVPQNLSASRPQDRQFILSSKKLLLSDSGFYLCAWSVTLRGYTFGSGTRLTVV.